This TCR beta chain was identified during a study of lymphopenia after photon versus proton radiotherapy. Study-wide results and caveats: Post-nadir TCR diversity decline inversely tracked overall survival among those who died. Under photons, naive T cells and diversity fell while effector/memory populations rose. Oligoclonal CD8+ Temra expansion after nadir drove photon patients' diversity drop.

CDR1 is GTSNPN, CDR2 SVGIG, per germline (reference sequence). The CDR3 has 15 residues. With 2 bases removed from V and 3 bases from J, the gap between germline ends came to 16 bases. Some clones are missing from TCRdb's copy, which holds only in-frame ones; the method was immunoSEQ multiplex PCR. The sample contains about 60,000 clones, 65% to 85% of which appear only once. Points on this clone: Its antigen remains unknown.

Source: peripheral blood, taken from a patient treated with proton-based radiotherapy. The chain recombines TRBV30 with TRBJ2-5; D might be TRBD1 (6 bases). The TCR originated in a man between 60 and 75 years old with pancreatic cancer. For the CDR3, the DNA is TGTGCCTGGAGTCAGGGCAGGGGTTGGGAAGAGACCCAGTACTTC. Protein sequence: CAWSQGRGWEETQYF. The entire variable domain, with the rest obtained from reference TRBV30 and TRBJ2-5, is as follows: SQTIHQWPATLVQPVGSPLSLECTVEGTSNPNLYWYRQAAGRGLQLLFYSVGIGQISSEVPQNLSASRPQDRQFILSSKKLLLSDSGFYLCAWSQGRGWEETQYFGPGTRLLVL.